The entry below describes one TCR beta chain. Its antigen remains unidentified. The CDR3 covers 14 residues. V lost 7 bases and J lost 7, with 17 bases in between. The data belong to a study of cytomegalovirus exposure and HLA in healthy donors. Study context: Of a few hundred genotyped donors, 65% to 85% clustered with self-reported Caucasian donors.

Study-level points and caveats: It was 164 TCR beta chains that were listed as cytomegalovirus-associated.

The PCR ran on 60 Vbeta and 13 Jbeta primers. The authors' processing: In a later analysis, the count reached about 75 million unique TCR beta chains, with about 11 million shared. The table came from immunoSEQ multiplex PCR; TCRdb's copy has only in-frame clones and leaves some out. V and J calls and clone size are given by that table; D and trimming were obtained from the DNA. The data hold about 170,000 clones, with 72% observed a single time. The receptor was derived from a human donor in good health. The specimen was PBMCs. The chain recombines TRBV23-1 with TRBJ1-5; perhaps TRBD1 as D (6 bases). TRBV23-1 is classed as an ORF, of uncertain function. The CDR3 here is CASITDSLEQPQHF. DNA for the CDR3: TGCGCCAGCATTACGGACAGCCTCGAGCAGCCCCAGCATTTT.